One and the same sample provided the 29 T cell receptor beta chains below, sequenced in a study of blood T cell repertoires in COVID-19 (dated by TCRdb to the early 2020s). Receptors were amplified or captured by the immunoSEQ multiplex PCR assay. The immuneACCESS repertoire file appears here via TCRdb, limited to in-frame rearrangements. These files lack a portion of the clones; in checked studies, under half of the deficit traces to unresolved V genes, and the cause of the others is not known. The sample table records some 280,000 clones; 89% of these occur just once. The ten top clones hold about 0.94% of the sample. The sequenced sample consisted of peripheral blood. The receptors stem from a woman aged 40-49 years who had recovered from COVID-19.

Of note for this clone: The conserved closing phenylalanine or tryptophan is absent in this CDR3, likely reflecting a read error. It is unclear where the CDR3 begins or ends on the DNA, so no DNA is shown, and the CDR3 is as TCRdb lists it. The J gene is TRBJ1-1, the V gene TRBV9. Looked up from germline, CDR1 is SGDLS and CDR2 is YYNGEE. The CDR3 has 11 amino acids, counting both end residues. CDR3 amino acids: CASSPGNREGI.

This rearrangement joins TRBV5-1 to TRBJ2-3; 10 bases match TRBD1. This CDR3 has 15 residues. Germline lookup yields CDR1 SGHRS and CDR2 YFSETQ. The V gene end was trimmed by 7 bases and the J gene end by 5 bases; junction bases not matched to a gene: 10. The CDR3 sequence: CASGTGDGAVDTQYF. As DNA, the CDR3 is TGCGCCAGCGGGACAGGGGACGGGGCGGTAGATACGCAGTATTTT.

The CDR3 DNA is TGTGCCAGCAATCCAGGGGGCAACGAGCAGTACTTC. Amino acids: CASNPGGNEQYF. The chain has TRBV6-5 and TRBJ2-7; 8 bases are a match to TRBD1. The germline V gene encodes CDR1 MNHEY and CDR2 SVGAGI. The CDR3 consists of 12 residues. Trimming cost V 7 bases and J 5 bases; bases outside gene matches: 4.

This rearrangement joins TRBV30 to TRBJ2-7; D is uncertain. The germline V gene has CDR1 GTSNPN and CDR2 SVGIG (reference sequence). The CDR3 has 13 amino acids. The ends were cut back, 3 bases at V and 2 bases at J, with 11 bases in the middle. CDR3 DNA sequence: TGTGCCTGGAGGCTGGCGGCGGCCTACGAGCAGTACTTC. It yields the protein CAWRLAAAYEQYF.

This chain joins TRBV27 and TRBJ2-3; D possibly corresponds to TRBD1 (5 bases). This CDR3 region has 13 residues. In germline, CDR1 is MNHEY, CDR2 SMNVEV (reference sequence). V was clipped by 5 bases and J by 0 bases, with 6 bases between them. CDR3 loop: CASSRQSTDTQYF. CDR3 nucleotides: TGTGCCAGCAGTCGACAGAGCACAGATACGCAGTATTTT.

The chain carries TRBV7-9 and TRBJ2-5; TRBD2 might be the D (5 bases). The germline V gene encodes CDR1 SEHNR and CDR2 FQNEAQ (reference sequence). V lost 5 bases and J lost 2, with 12 bases in between. There are 14 residues in the CDR3. CDR3 bases: TGTGCCAGCAGCGGTTCGGGGAAACAAGAGACCCAGTACTTC. Protein: CASSGSGKQETQYF. Full variable domain (missing parts from reference TRBV7-9 and TRBJ2-5): DTGVSQNPRHKITKRGQNVTFRCDPISEHNRLYWYRQTLGQGPEFLTYFQNEAQLEKSRLLSDRFSAERPKGSFSTLEIQRTEQGDSAMYLCASSGSGKQETQYFGPGTRLLVL.

The genes are TRBV5-1 and TRBJ2-1; D is ambiguous. There are 14 residues in the CDR3. Trimming took off 2 bases at V and 3 bases at J, with 9 bases between the two ends. The V gene's germline CDR1 is SGHRS and CDR2 YFSETQ. The CDR3 nucleotides read TGCGCCAGCAGCTTCATGACTGGCTACAATGAGCAGTTCTTC. This codes for CASSFMTGYNEQFF.

The chain carries TRBV14 and TRBJ2-7; the match to TRBD2 covers 11 bases. The ends lost 4 bases at V and 2 bases at J; junction bases unmatched: 7. Per germline, CDR1 SGHDN and CDR2 FVKESK. There are 16 residues in the CDR3. The CDR3: CASSPRLAGIPYEQYF. CDR3 nucleotides: TGTGCCAGCAGCCCCCGACTAGCGGGAATACCCTACGAGCAGTACTTC.

The gene calls are TRBV18 and TRBJ1-1; 7 nucleotides align to TRBD1. The CDR3 contains 15 residues. The germline gives CDR1 KGHSH, CDR2 LQKENI. J gave up 2 bases and V 3 bases, and 6 bases lay outside the gene matches. CDR3 in DNA: TGTGCCAGCTCACCCCAGGGGGGCCCTAACACTGAAGCTTTCTTT. Translating it yields CASSPQGGPNTEAFF.

The rearrangement uses TRBV7-2 and TRBJ2-3; the D gene is possibly TRBD2 (8 bases). The V gene's germline CDR1 is SGHTA and CDR2 FQGNSA. With 7 bases removed from V and 1 base from J, the gap between germline ends came to 21 bases. There are 17 residues in the CDR3. The CDR3 region is CASTPLGSGTGTDTQYF. As DNA, the CDR3 is TGTGCCAGCACCCCTCTCGGTAGCGGGACAGGCACAGATACGCAGTATTTT.

This clone is a singleton in its sample. The V and J genes are TRBV10-3 and TRBJ1-2, with 8 bases that match TRBD1. V lost 8 bases and J lost 4; bases outside the gene matches: 9. Germline values: CDR1 ENHRY, CDR2 SYGVKD. CDR3 size: 14 residues. CDR3 in DNA: TGTGCCATCGGGAGGACAGGGAGGGGCTATGGCTACACCTTC. This codes for CAIGRTGRGYGYTF.

The V gene is TRBV10-1, the J gene TRBJ2-1, with 13 bases lining up with TRBD2. V lost 8 bases and J lost 7; bases outside the gene matches: 20. Per germline, CDR1 WNHNN and CDR2 SYGVQD (reference sequence). The CDR3 consists of 19 residues. The CDR3 loop reads CASCGPGLAGPRWRNEQFF. In DNA, the CDR3 is TGCGCCAGCTGTGGGCCGGGACTAGCGGGACCCCGTTGGCGGAATGAGCAGTTCTTC.

In the case of this clone: Within the sample, other DNA sequences also encode this same CDR3. This chain links TRBV28 with TRBJ1-5; no reliable D call. Germline-derived CDR1 and CDR2 are MDHEN and SYDVKM. V lost 5 bases to trimming and J lost 13 bases, with 12 bases between them. This CDR3 has 11 amino acids. The CDR3 nucleotides are TGTGCCAGCAGTGCGACAAGGCCTCAGCATTTT. It specifies CASSATRPQHF. The full variable domain, with the rest looked up from reference TRBV28 and TRBJ1-5, is DVKVTQSSRYLVKRTGEKVFLECVQDMDHENMFWYRQDPGLGLRLIYFSYDVKMKEKGDIPEGYSVSREKKERFSLILESASTNQTSMYLCASSATRPQHFGDGTRLSIL.

A note on this clone: At the DNA level, this CDR3 is encoded by other sequences in the same sample as well. The V gene is TRBV7-9, the J gene TRBJ2-1; 9 positions match TRBD2. There are 15 residues in the CDR3. Germline V gene lookup returns CDR1 SEHNR and CDR2 FQNEAQ (reference sequence). V lost 1 base to trimming and J lost 6 bases; unmatched junction nucleotides: 4. CDR3 protein: CASSLVLAGSNEQFF. The DNA of the CDR3 is TGTGCCAGCAGCTTAGTCCTAGCGGGATCCAATGAGCAGTTCTTC.

The chain has TRBV28 and TRBJ1-2; the match to TRBD1 covers 7 bases. The CDR3 covers 13 residues. The V gene's germline CDR1 is MDHEN and CDR2 SYDVKM. With 6 bases clipped from V and 5 bases from J, the junction kept 6 bases outside the gene matches. CDR3 DNA sequence: TGTGCCAGCAGAACCGGGACAGATTATGGCTACACCTTC. Its protein product is CASRTGTDYGYTF.

The rearrangement joins TRBV7-2 to TRBJ2-7; 7 nucleotides line up with TRBD2. The junction had 10 bases not matched to a gene; V was cut back by 5 bases and J by 3 bases. The germline CDR1 and CDR2 sequences are SGHTA and FQGNSA. This CDR3 comprises 15 residues. CDR3 nucleotide sequence: TGTGCCAGCAGCATCAGAGCGGGATCCCACTACGAGCAGTACTTC. Protein sequence: CASSIRAGSHYEQYF.

The table lists this clone with a few counts. This sample also contains other DNA sequences that code for the same CDR3. The chain has TRBV9 and TRBJ2-3; 11 bases agree with TRBD2. From germline, CDR1 is SGDLS and CDR2 YYNGEE. This CDR3 comprises 16 residues. Trimming removed 3 bases from V and 3 bases from J; junction bases left unmatched: 6. This chain's CDR3 is CASSALAGGETDTQYF. CDR3 DNA sequence: TGTGCCAGCAGCGCCCTAGCGGGAGGCGAGACAGATACGCAGTATTTT. Filled out from reference TRBV9 and TRBJ2-3, the complete variable domain reads DSGVTQTPKHLITATGQRVTLRCSPRSGDLSVYWYQQSLDQGLQFLIQYYNGEERAKGNILERFSAQQFPDLHSELNLSSLELGDSALYFCASSALAGGETDTQYFGPGTRLTVL.

The rearrangement uses TRBV5-6 and TRBJ2-4; 7 bases match TRBD1. CDR1 and CDR2 from the germline V gene are SGHDT and YYEEEE. This CDR3 is built from 14 residues. V lost 5 bases and J lost 2; bases outside the gene matches: 4. The CDR3: CASRLTGTKNIQYF. DNA of the CDR3: TGTGCCAGCAGACTGACAGGGACCAAAAACATTCAGTACTTC.

The chain combines TRBV25-1 with TRBJ1-5, with a tentative D call TRBD1 (5 bases). This CDR3 has 17 amino acids. Germline-derived CDR1 and CDR2 are MGHDK and SYGVNS. Trimming removed 6 bases at V and 0 bases at J, with 18 bases between. CDR3 sequence: CASSDWTPSASNQPQHF. The CDR3 coding sequence is TGTGCCAGCAGCGACTGGACACCATCCGCTAGCAATCAGCCCCAGCATTTT.

This rearrangement joins TRBV5-6 to TRBJ2-7; the D is unclear. This CDR3 spans 12 amino acids. Looked up from germline, CDR1 is SGHDT and CDR2 is YYEEEE. Trimming took 1 base from V and 3 from J, leaving 5 bases between them. For the CDR3, the DNA is TGTGCCAGCAGCTTGACAGACTACGAGCAGTACTTC. As protein: CASSLTDYEQYF. The full variable domain, its missing parts supplied by reference TRBV5-6 and TRBJ2-7, is DAGVTQSPTHLIKTRGQQVTLRCSPKSGHDTVSWYQQALGQGPQFIFQYYEEEERQRGNFPDRFSGHQFPNYSSELNVNALLLGDSALYLCASSLTDYEQYFGPGTRLTVT.

CDR3 protein: CASSLAQGARGYTF. For the CDR3, the DNA is TGTGCCAGCAGCTTAGCGCAGGGGGCGCGGGGCTACACCTTC. The J gene is TRBJ1-2, the V gene TRBV11-2; 8 bases match TRBD1. Germline CDR1 reads SGHAT; CDR2 reads FQNNGV. Germline trimming cut 1 base from V and 8 bases from J; bases unmatched to any gene: 6. This CDR3 is built from 14 residues.

The chain carries TRBV7-8 and TRBJ2-1; 7 bases align to TRBD2. Germline V lookup: CDR1 SGHVS, CDR2 FQNEAQ. This CDR3 has 16 amino acids. The J segment lost 8 bases and the V segment lost 1 base, leaving 11 bases of the junction unmatched. CDR3 nucleotide sequence: TGTGCCAGCAGCTTAGTGGGTAGGTTAGCGGGCGATGAGCAGTTCTTC. Amino acids: CASSLVGRLAGDEQFF.

This clone has more than one count but fewer than ten. The chain couples TRBV7-2 to TRBJ2-2; 13 nucleotides match TRBD2. CDR1 SGHTA and CDR2 FQGNSA come from the germline V gene. J gave up 5 bases and V 1 base, and 4 bases lay outside the gene matches. CDR3 length: 17 amino acids. CDR3 loop: CASSLVTGLAGTGELFF. The DNA of the CDR3 is TGTGCCAGCAGCTTAGTTACGGGACTAGCGGGAACCGGGGAGCTGTTTTTT.

This rearrangement joins TRBV30 to TRBJ1-1; TRBD1 aligns across 10 bases. This CDR3 is 15 amino acids long. Germline CDR1 and CDR2: GTSNPN and SVGIG (reference sequence). J was trimmed by 9 bases and V by 3 bases; bases with no gene match: 13. CDR3 DNA sequence: TGTGCCTGGAGCTGGGCGGGGACAGGGGTGGTAAAAGCTTTCTTT. The encoded protein is CAWSWAGTGVVKAFF.

This chain connects TRBV29-1 to TRBJ1-2; TRBD1 is a possible D gene (6 bases). Trimming left V 8 bases short and J 0 bases short, with 13 bases between. The germline V gene has CDR1 SQVTM and CDR2 ANQGSEA. This CDR3 region has 13 residues. The CDR3 is CSFRDISNYGYTF. CDR3 DNA sequence: TGCAGCTTCCGGGACATCTCTAACTATGGCTACACCTTC.

The rearrangement joins TRBV19 to TRBJ2-3, with a weak D call TRBD1 (6 bases). Germline V gene sequence: CDR1 LNHDA, CDR2 SQIVND (reference sequence). CDR3 length: 17 residues. The V gene lost 2 bases and the J gene lost 1 base, with 16 bases spanning the gap. The CDR3 DNA reads as TGTGCCAGTAGTATATACGACCTAGCAGGGGGCACAGATACGCAGTATTTT. This codes for CASSIYDLAGGTDTQYF. The variable domain in full, with the rest retrieved from reference TRBV19 and TRBJ2-3, is DGGITQSPKYLFRKEGQNVTLSCEQNLNHDAMYWYRQDPGQGLRLIYYSQIVNDFQKGDIAEGYSVSREKKESFPLTVTSAQKNPTAFYLCASSIYDLAGGTDTQYFGPGTRLTVL.

The count of this clone is one. The gene calls are TRBV3-1 (or the pseudogene TRBV3-2) and TRBJ2-7; 8 bases align to TRBD1. The germline V gene encodes CDR1 LGHDT and CDR2 YNNKEL (reference sequence). Trimming cost V 5 bases and J 2 bases; bases outside gene matches: 5. CDR3 length: 14 residues. The CDR3 DNA reads TGTGCCAGCAGCGTGGGACAGGCCACCTACGAGCAGTACTTC. The encoded protein is CASSVGQATYEQYF.

The chain is built from TRBV27 and TRBJ1-5; TRBD1 is a possible D gene (6 bases). V lost 4 bases, J lost 3 bases, and 7 bases lay in between. Germline V gene data show CDR1 as MNHEY and CDR2 as SMNVEV (reference sequence). The CDR3 contains 13 residues. In DNA, the CDR3 is TGTGCCAGCAGTTGGGACATCAATCAGCCCCAGCATTTT. Residues: CASSWDINQPQHF.

This clone was counted between two and nine times. V usage is TRBV5-6 and J usage is TRBJ1-2, with D possibly TRBD1 on 5 matching bases. CDR1 and CDR2 (germline): SGHDT, YYEEEE. V was pared by 1 base and J by 8 bases, with 15 bases between. The CDR3 spans 14 residues. CDR3 nucleotides: TGTGCCAGCAGCTTGCGGGGGTCGTCGGAGGGCTACACCTTC. The encoded protein is CASSLRGSSEGYTF.